This T cell receptor (beta chain) was identified during a study of blood T cells in healthy people across ages. Next came a second PCR, run for about 6 to 11 cycles, which used a sample-barcoded 5' primer along with a J-beta primer mix. TCRdb reanalysed the 5' RACE reads using MiXCR and keeps one entry per CDR3 protein. This sample yields about 800,000 distinct CDR3 sequences, of which around 45% are seen a single time; 15% to 20% belongs to the top ten. The CDR3 runs 14 residues. J gave up 6 bases and V 5 bases, and 5 bases lay outside the gene matches. Germline-derived CDR1 and CDR2 are MDHEN and SYDVKM.

This TCR was recovered from an elderly man in good health. Material: blood. V is TRBV28 and J is TRBJ2-2; 8 nucleotides line up with TRBD2. The CDR3 DNA follows: TGTGCCAGCAGTAAAGCGGGAGTACCCGGGGAGCTGTTTTTT. It translates to CASSKAGVPGELFF.